Sequencing of this T cell receptor beta chain was carried out in a study of T and B cells in COVID-19 patients. Findings and caveats of the study: Clonality of TRB repertoires was high in active COVID-19; recovery brought above-healthy diversity and richness. Sorted SARS-CoV-2-responsive or tetramer+ T cells and CD4+, regulatory and CD8+ subsets were not yet sequenced.

Comments on this clonotype: Its antigen is unknown. A read error may produce the germline difference seen at one junction end.

Germline V lookup: CDR1 SGHKS, CDR2 YYEKEE (reference sequence). This CDR3 has 16 amino acids. BIOMED2 TRB-A/B primer pools were used in multiplex TRB PCR. TCRdb fed the multiplex PCR reads into MiXCR, producing one record per CDR3 protein. The table lists over a thousand distinct CDR3 sequences, roughly 27% of them singletons. From blood, roughly 220-550 ng of genomic DNA served as TRB template. The receptor comes from a human donor with active COVID-19. This sequence joins TRBV5-5 and TRBJ1-2; D is uncertain. The material sequenced was blood. The CDR3 is CASSKDSTAYYYGYTF. CDR3 DNA sequence: TGCGCCAGCAGCAAGGACTCTACCGCTTACTACTATGGCTACACCTTC. The full variable domain, rest sourced from reference TRBV5-5 and TRBJ1-2, is DAGVTQSPTHLIKTRGQQVTLRCSPISGHKSVSWYQQVLGQGPQFIFQYYEKEERGRGNFPDRFSARQFPNYSSELNVNALLLGDSALYLCASSKDSTAYYYGYTFGSGTRLTVV.